A single sample is the source of the 8 T cell receptor beta chains below, sequenced in a study of blood T cell repertoires in COVID-19. The assay was immunoSEQ multiplex PCR, and TCRdb's table has in-frame clones only and misses some. Of approximately 150,000 clones in the sample, roughly nine tenths were seen once. Sequenced material: peripheral blood. These receptors all stem from a man aged 55 to 70 with active or convalescent COVID-19.

This chain uses TRBV10-1 with TRBJ2-2, with a weak D call TRBD1 (5 bases). The CDR3 is made up of 12 amino acids. V shed 8 bases and J shed 5 bases, with 9 bases lying between them. Germline V gives CDR1 WNHNN, CDR2 SYGVQD (reference sequence). As DNA, the CDR3 is TGCGCCAGCGGACGGACAACCGGGGAGCTGTTTTTT. It codes for CASGRTTGELFF.

The chain couples TRBV2 to TRBJ1-1; 7 bases fit TRBD1. V lost 7 bases, J lost 3 bases, and 5 bases stayed unmatched. Germline assignment: CDR1 SNHLY and CDR2 FYNNEI. The CDR3 runs to 13 residues. In DNA form, the CDR3 reads TGTGCCAGCACTCCGACAGGGTACACTGAAGCTTTCTTT. Its protein is CASTPTGYTEAFF. Drawing the rest from reference TRBV2 and TRBJ1-1, the complete variable domain is EPEVTQTPSHQVTQMGQEVILRCVPISNHLYFYWYRQILGQKVEFLVSFYNNEISEKSEIFDDQFSVERPDGSNFTLKIRSTKLEDSAMYFCASTPTGYTEAFFGQGTRLTVV.

The rearrangement joins TRBV18 to TRBJ2-3, with D maybe TRBD2 (6 bases). Trimming shortened V by 2 bases and J by 1 base, and 10 bases separated the two germline ends. This CDR3 is built from 15 residues. In germline, CDR1 is KGHSH, CDR2 LQKENI. CDR3 sequence reads: CASSPELAGTDTQYF. The CDR3 DNA is TGTGCCAGCTCACCAGAACTAGCCGGCACAGATACGCAGTATTTT. Complete variable domain (other parts from reference TRBV18 and TRBJ2-3): NAGVMQNPRHLVRRRGQEARLRCSPMKGHSHVYWYRQLPEEGLKFMVYLQKENIIDESGMPKERFSAEFPKEGPSILRIQQVVRGDSAAYFCASSPELAGTDTQYFGPGTRLTVL.

The chain recombines TRBV11-2 with TRBJ1-4; unclear D gene. Trimming took off 5 bases at V and 10 bases at J, with 17 bases between the two ends. The CDR3 spans 14 residues. Germline loops: CDR1 SGHAT, CDR2 FQNNGV. CDR3 in amino acids: CASSRTRAGGKLFF. The CDR3 nucleotides read TGTGCCAGCAGCAGAACGAGAGCAGGTGGAAAACTGTTTTTT.

V and J are TRBV14 and TRBJ2-3; a possible D gene is TRBD2 (5 bases). From germline, CDR1 is SGHDN and CDR2 FVKESK. The CDR3 runs to 14 residues. The germline V and J ends were trimmed by 0 bases and 7 bases, with 11 bases remaining between them. CDR3 bases: TGTGCCAGCAGCCAAGATTTACGGGGAAATACGCAGTATTTT. This codes for CASSQDLRGNTQYF.

The chain joins TRBV14 to TRBJ2-1; a possible D gene is TRBD2 (6 bases). The CDR3 covers 15 residues. Trimming removed 0 bases at V and 7 bases at J, with 13 bases between. CDR1 and CDR2 from the germline V gene are SGHDN and FVKESK. The CDR3 sequence: CASSQDWSGRNEQFF. As DNA, the CDR3 is TGTGCCAGCAGCCAAGATTGGTCAGGGAGGAATGAGCAGTTCTTC.

This chain joins TRBV20-1 and TRBJ2-5, with 10 nucleotides matching TRBD2. Germline CDR1 is DFQATT and CDR2 is SNEGSKA (reference sequence). The CDR3 contains 15 residues. The J segment lost 1 base and the V segment lost 3 bases, leaving 5 bases of the junction unmatched. CDR3 nucleotide sequence: TGCAGTGCTAGTCGGACTAGCGGAATCCAAGAGACCCAGTACTTC. Protein: CSASRTSGIQETQYF.

The rearrangement uses TRBV23-1 and TRBJ1-2, with D possibly matching TRBD1 (6 bases). TRBV23-1 qualifies as an ORF whose function is uncertain. The V and J ends lost 5 bases and 2 bases respectively, with 12 bases between them. This CDR3 spans 14 amino acids. This chain's CDR3 is CASSDPDRNYGYTF. For the CDR3, the DNA is TGCGCCAGCAGTGACCCGGACAGAAACTATGGCTACACCTTC.